A single sample is the source of the 14 T cell receptor beta chains below, sequenced in a study of T-cell memory formation after mild COVID-19. TCRdb re-derived calls from the 5' RACE reads in MiXCR, one entry per CDR3 protein. The repertoire holds about 150,000 distinct CDR3 sequences, with about 23% as singletons. The specimen sequenced was PBMCs or a T cell subset sorted from them (not recorded which). These receptors all come from an adult woman who had mild COVID-19 (a few samples of this study predate the infection). Cell type and time point are not known.

This clonotype was seen at least ten times. The CDR3 DNA reads TGTGCCAGCAGCGGGGACGGCGACTCTGGGGCCAACGTCCTGACTTTC. Its protein product is CASSGDGDSGANVLTF. The rearrangement uses TRBV4-2 and TRBJ2-6; tentatively, D is TRBD1 or TRBD2 (5 bases each). The CDR3 has 16 amino acids. V was clipped by 5 bases and J by 0 bases, with 11 bases between them. CDR1 and CDR2 from the germline V gene are LGHNA and YNFKEQ.

The chain is built from TRBV29-1 and TRBJ2-2; perhaps D is TRBD1 or TRBD2 (5 bases each). Deletions cut 5 bases from V and 5 bases from J, with 18 bases between. The CDR3 spans 15 residues. Per germline, CDR1 SQVTM and CDR2 ANQGSEA. The CDR3 nucleotides are TGCAGCGTTAATAGGGACGCAGGAGTAACCGGGGAGCTGTTTTTT. Encoded protein: CSVNRDAGVTGELFF.

The rearrangement joins TRBV24-1 to TRBJ2-7, with no clear D. Germline-derived CDR1 and CDR2 are KGHDR and SFDVKD. This CDR3 spans 12 amino acids. The germline V and J ends were trimmed by 9 bases and 2 bases, with 10 bases remaining between them. The CDR3 coding sequence is TGTGCCACCTCCGACGGAGCCTACGAGCAGTACTTC. It specifies CATSDGAYEQYF.

This chain uses TRBV7-8 with TRBJ2-7; 8 bases are a match to TRBD1. CDR1 and CDR2 (germline): SGHVS, FQNEAQ. This CDR3 spans 14 amino acids. Trimming at V came to 5 bases and at J to 5 bases, leaving 8 bases not matched to a gene. Here the CDR3 DNA reads TGTGCCAGCAGCAGCGCAGGGGGCATCGACGAGCAGTACTTC. Translating gives CASSSAGGIDEQYF. The full variable domain, rest sourced from reference TRBV7-8 and TRBJ2-7, is GAGVSQSPRYKVAKRGQDVALRCDPISGHVSLFWYQQALGQGPEFLTYFQNEAQLDKSGLPSDRFFAERPEGSVSTLKIQRTQQEDSAVYLCASSSAGGIDEQYFGPGTRLTVT.

This clonotype has only a few counts. This rearrangement joins TRBV12-3 or TRBV12-4 to TRBJ1-6, with D maybe TRBD1 (5 bases). V was cut by 2 bases and J by 8 bases, with 7 bases left in between. This CDR3 region has 13 residues. This chain's CDR3 is CASSLQGHSPLHF. The CDR3, as DNA: TGTGCCAGCAGTTTACAGGGTCATTCACCCCTCCACTTT.

The rearrangement uses TRBV2 and TRBJ2-1, with 8 bases that match TRBD2. The ends lost 6 bases at V and 5 bases at J; junction bases unmatched: 12. The CDR3 contains 16 residues. In germline, CDR1 is SNHLY, CDR2 FYNNEI. In DNA form, the CDR3 reads TGTGCCAGCAGAGGTGCTAAGCGGGGGCCTAACAATGAGCAGTTCTTC. Residues: CASRGAKRGPNNEQFF.

This clonotype has more than one count but fewer than ten. The rearrangement joins TRBV20-1 to TRBJ2-3; 13 bases fit TRBD2. Germline loops: CDR1 DFQATT, CDR2 SNEGSKA (reference sequence). Losses at the gene ends were 0 bases for V and 4 bases for J; bases not matched to a gene: 4. The CDR3 is 16 amino acids. CDR3 DNA sequence: TGCAGTGCTAGAGACCCCGGACTAGCGGGAGCAGATACGCAGTATTTT. Protein: CSARDPGLAGADTQYF.

The rearrangement links TRBV7-9 to TRBJ2-1, with TRBD1 identical over 9 bases. The trim removed 5 bases at V and 4 bases at J, leaving 9 bases unmatched. CDR1 is SEHNR, CDR2 FQNEAQ, per germline (reference sequence). CDR3 length: 16 amino acids. DNA of the CDR3: TGTGCCAGCAGCCCGAACCAGGGACAGGGTTACAATGAGCAGTTCTTC. Translation gives CASSPNQGQGYNEQFF.

This clonotype was detected only a few times. The chain joins TRBV5-1 to TRBJ2-3; 8 bases agree with TRBD1. V lost 1 base to trimming and J lost 3 bases; unmatched junction nucleotides: 7. The length of the CDR3 is 16 residues. The germline V gene encodes CDR1 SGHRS and CDR2 YFSETQ. DNA of the CDR3: TGCGCCAGCAGCTTGAACGGGGACAGGAGAACAGATACGCAGTATTTT. This codes for CASSLNGDRRTDTQYF.

This clonotype was counted a few times. The chain combines TRBV7-2 with TRBJ1-5; 10 nucleotides match TRBD1. V gave up 6 bases and J gave up 7 bases; unmatched junction bases: 9. Germline-derived CDR1 and CDR2 are SGHTA and FQGNSA. The CDR3 has 15 residues. DNA of the CDR3: TGTGCCAGCAGTACTGTCCCGGGACAGGGGCAGCCCCAGCATTTT. Translating it yields CASSTVPGQGQPQHF.

At least ten counts were recorded for this clonotype. This chain links TRBV5-5 with TRBJ1-1; D call uncertain. The CDR3 sequence is 12 residues long. CDR1 is SGHKS and CDR2 is YYEKEE in the germline V gene (reference sequence). Deletions cut 4 bases from V and 5 bases from J, with 9 bases between. The CDR3 loop is CASSPPGTEAFF. The CDR3 DNA sequence: TGTGCCAGCAGCCCGCCGGGTACTGAAGCTTTCTTT.

This clonotype was counted only a few times. The rearrangement joins TRBV5-1 to TRBJ1-1, with D perhaps TRBD1 (5 bases). V lost 4 bases and J 5 bases, leaving 15 bases between the germline ends. Germline assignment: CDR1 SGHRS and CDR2 YFSETQ. The length of the CDR3 is 14 residues. The CDR3 DNA follows: TGCGCCAGCAGCGTTCAGAGGGGTGGAACTGAAGCTTTCTTT. Its protein is CASSVQRGGTEAFF.

This clonotype was detected a few times. The chain carries TRBV7-9 and TRBJ1-1; D remains unclear. Germline V CDR1 and CDR2: SEHNR, FQNEAQ (reference sequence). Trimming shortened V by 4 bases and J by 4 bases, and 19 bases separated the two germline ends. The CDR3 is 16 amino acids. CDR3 nucleotides: TGTGCCAGCAGCTCCGAGGGCTGGAGCCGGGTCACTGAAGCTTTCTTT. Translated: CASSSEGWSRVTEAFF.

This clonotype was seen a few times. The chain is built from TRBV6-5 and TRBJ1-1; D is perhaps TRBD1 (6 bases). V lost 8 bases to trimming and J lost 8 bases, with 18 bases between them. This CDR3 has 13 amino acids. Germline assignment: CDR1 MNHEY and CDR2 SVGAGI. This chain's CDR3 is CASSKGYREEAFF. Here the CDR3 DNA reads TGTGCCAGCTCTAAGGGGTACAGGGAAGAAGCTTTCTTT.